This TCR beta chain was observed in a study of cytomegalovirus exposure and HLA in healthy donors. At the level of the study: T cells numbering about 200 million yielded some 120 million unique TCR beta sequences in an earlier analysis.

Trimming left V 3 bases short and J 4 bases short, with 18 bases between. Per the germline V gene, CDR1 is MNHEY and CDR2 is SMNVEV (reference sequence). There are 17 residues in the CDR3. The PCR had 60 Vbeta and 13 Jbeta primers. Only in-frame clones appear in the TCRdb table, and some are missing; sequencing was by immunoSEQ multiplex PCR. The sample contains about 170,000 clones, 80% of which appear only once. This clone was counted a single time. Material: PBMCs. The clonotype comes from a man aged 25-40 years in good health and CMV-seropositive. This chain connects TRBV27 to TRBJ2-2; D unresolved. CDR3 sequence: CASSLPLVPSATGELFF. CDR3 nucleotides: TGTGCCAGCAGTTTGCCCCTGGTCCCAAGCGCCACCGGGGAGCTGTTTTTT.